These 28 T cell receptor beta chains were sequenced from one sample in a study of CD8+ T cells in alopecia areata. RNA extraction and reverse transcription yielded cDNA as sequencing template. The repertoire was sequenced with immunoSEQ multiplex PCR; TCRdb's copy has only in-frame clones and lacks some. The sample holds about 200,000 clones, 58% seen once. Documented treatment: oral pan-JAK inhibitor, 5-10 mg twice daily. This specimen consisted of CD4+ T cells sorted from blood, obtained at week 24, from a patient treated with tofacitinib. These receptors were obtained from a human donor with alopecia areata.

This clone was observed a few times. This chain links TRBV19 with TRBJ2-7; possibly TRBD1 for D (6 bases). The CDR3 has 14 amino acids. V lost 3 bases to trimming and J lost 2 bases, with 11 bases between them. CDR1 and CDR2 (germline): LNHDA, SQIVND (reference sequence). CDR3 amino acids: CASSMVGGPYEQYF. CDR3 nucleotide sequence: TGTGCCAGTAGTATGGTAGGGGGACCCTACGAGCAGTACTTC.

The chain joins TRBV27 to TRBJ1-4; 7 nucleotides agree with TRBD1. CDR1 MNHEY and CDR2 SMNVEV come from the germline V gene (reference sequence). V shed 4 bases, J shed 6 bases, and the junction held 8 bases outside the gene matches. The CDR3 has 15 residues. DNA for the CDR3: TGTGCCAGCAGTTCCGAGGGGGCAGGGCATGAAAAACTGTTTTTT. Residues: CASSSEGAGHEKLFF.

J is TRBJ2-1 and V is TRBV20-1, with D unresolved. The CDR3 length is 11 residues. Germline CDR1 reads DFQATT; CDR2 reads SNEGSKA (reference sequence). Between the trimmed V and J ends, which lost 6 bases and 6 bases, there was a span of 9 bases. The CDR3 protein is CSAKGTNEQFF. In DNA, the CDR3 is TGCAGTGCCAAGGGCACCAATGAGCAGTTCTTC.

CDR3 amino acids: CASSFYAGQGASGYTF. The CDR3 DNA reads as TGTGCCAGCAGTTTCTATGCGGGACAGGGGGCAAGTGGCTACACCTTC. The chain employs TRBV27 and TRBJ1-2; 12 bases fit TRBD1. CDR3 length: 16 amino acids. The junction had 9 bases not matched to a gene; V was cut back by 3 bases and J by 7 bases. The germline CDR1 and CDR2 sequences are MNHEY and SMNVEV (reference sequence).

The rearrangement uses TRBV25-1 and TRBJ2-2, with TRBD2 identical over 7 bases. This CDR3 is 12 amino acids long. Germline CDR1 and CDR2: MGHDK and SYGVNS. V was pared by 7 bases and J by 5 bases, with 1 base of the junction left unmatched. DNA for the CDR3: TGTGCCAGCATGCGGGAGACCGGGGAGCTGTTTTTT. As protein: CASMRETGELFF.

This chain uses TRBV7-8 with TRBJ2-7, with a weak D call TRBD1 (5 bases). The germline V gene encodes CDR1 SGHVS and CDR2 FQNEAQ. The CDR3 totals 12 residues. Trimming pared 4 bases from V and 10 bases from J, leaving 14 bases between. This CDR3 is CASSSSPGHQYF. The CDR3 bases are TGTGCCAGCAGCTCGAGCCCTGGACATCAGTACTTC.

This chain joins TRBV29-1 and TRBJ2-7, with 9 bases aligning to TRBD2. The junction had 7 bases not matched to a gene; V was cut back by 5 bases and J by 2 bases. CDR3 length: 14 residues. In germline, CDR1 is SQVTM, CDR2 ANQGSEA. The CDR3 sequence is CSVSYRGGAYEQYF. CDR3 coding DNA: TGCAGCGTTTCATACCGCGGGGGGGCCTACGAGCAGTACTTC.

The rearrangement uses TRBV7-2 and TRBJ2-3; D not resolved. The length of the CDR3 is 14 residues. Germline CDR1 is SGHTA and CDR2 is FQGNSA. V shed 4 bases and J shed 2 bases, with 10 bases lying between them. The CDR3 loop is CASSSRTITDTQYF. CDR3 DNA: TGTGCCAGCAGCTCTAGGACCATCACAGATACGCAGTATTTT.

The chain uses TRBV6-5 and TRBJ2-5; D is uncertain. Germline V gene sequence: CDR1 MNHEY, CDR2 SVGAGI. This CDR3 spans 14 amino acids. Between the trimmed V and J ends, which lost 0 bases and 2 bases, there was a span of 7 bases. In nucleotides, the CDR3 is TGTGCCAGCAGTTACTCGTCAGAACAAGAGACCCAGTACTTC. Protein sequence: CASSYSSEQETQYF.

The rearrangement uses TRBV7-2 and TRBJ2-5, with 7 bases fitting TRBD2. The CDR3 spans 16 residues. After removal of 1 base from V and 3 bases from J, the junction contained 8 bases not matched to a gene. Germline V gene lookup returns CDR1 SGHTA and CDR2 FQGNSA. The CDR3 DNA is TGTGCCAGCAGCTTAGTTGGTGCGGGGGTTGAAGAGACCCAGTACTTC. It specifies CASSLVGAGVEETQYF. Supplemented by reference TRBV7-2 and TRBJ2-5, the full variable domain reads GAGVSQSPSNKVTEKGKDVELRCDPISGHTALYWYRQSLGQGLEFLIYFQGNSAPDKSGLPSDRFSAERTGGSVSTLTIQRTQQEDSAVYLCASSLVGAGVEETQYFGPGTRLLVL.

V is TRBV13 and J is TRBJ2-6; D is undetermined. Germline-derived CDR1 and CDR2 are PRHDT and FYEKMQ (reference sequence). Trimming removed 10 bases from V and 10 bases from J, with 26 bases in between. This CDR3 is 16 amino acids long. The CDR3 sequence: CATLKSGRLVRNVLTF. In DNA form, the CDR3 reads TGTGCCACCCTAAAATCTGGACGGCTGGTGAGGAACGTCCTGACTTTC.

This clone was detected a few times. The chain links TRBV6-5 to TRBJ2-5; 7 positions agree with TRBD1. Germline-derived CDR1 and CDR2 are MNHEY and SVGAGI. The CDR3 spans 16 residues. V was clipped by 0 bases and J by 5 bases; unmatched bases: 9. In nucleotides, the CDR3 is TGTGCCAGCAGTTACTCGAAATATCGCAGGGGGGAGACCCAGTACTTC. It specifies CASSYSKYRRGETQYF.

This chain links TRBV2 with TRBJ2-7, with D perhaps matching TRBD2 (6 bases). Between the trimmed V and J ends, which lost 3 bases and 3 bases, there was a span of 15 bases. The germline gives CDR1 SNHLY, CDR2 FYNNEI. This CDR3 has 15 residues. CDR3 coding DNA: TGTGCCAGCAGTGATCCGGCCTTCGGGGGCTACGAGCAGTACTTC. Translating gives CASSDPAFGGYEQYF. Full variable domain (missing parts from reference TRBV2 and TRBJ2-7): EPEVTQTPSHQVTQMGQEVILRCVPISNHLYFYWYRQILGQKVEFLVSFYNNEISEKSEIFDDQFSVERPDGSNFTLKIRSTKLEDSAMYFCASSDPAFGGYEQYFGPGTRLTVT.

This chain connects TRBV9 to TRBJ2-5; a weak D match, TRBD2 (5 bases). This CDR3 is 16 amino acids long. CDR1 is SGDLS and CDR2 is YYNGEE in the germline V gene. The ends were cut back, 0 bases at V and 7 bases at J, with 19 bases in the middle. Here the CDR3 DNA reads TGTGCCAGCAGCGTAGCCCCAGTAGAGGGAGTCGGGACCCAGTACTTC. Encoded protein: CASSVAPVEGVGTQYF.

The V and J genes are TRBV30 and TRBJ1-6; D unclear. The CDR3 consists of 16 residues. The V end lost 7 bases, the J end lost 0 bases, and 16 bases lay between the germline ends. Germline V gene data show CDR1 as GTSNPN and CDR2 as SVGIG (reference sequence). The CDR3 DNA is TGTGCCTACGACTTTTGGCGGAGCTCCTATAATTCACCCCTCCACTTT. Protein: CAYDFWRSSYNSPLHF.

The chain couples TRBV29-1 to TRBJ1-1; 7 bases fit TRBD1. CDR1 SQVTM and CDR2 ANQGSEA come from the germline V gene. After removal of 7 bases from V and 3 bases from J, the junction contained 8 bases not matched to a gene. The CDR3 is made up of 13 amino acids. CDR3 sequence (DNA): TGCAGCGGCGAGGGGGCTCTTGACACTGAAGCTTTCTTT. Its translation is CSGEGALDTEAFF.

The chain employs TRBV5-1 and TRBJ2-5; D is possibly TRBD1 or TRBD2 (5 bases each). Deletions cut 2 bases from V and 2 bases from J, with 16 bases between. The CDR3 is made up of 16 amino acids. Germline V gene data show CDR1 as SGHRS and CDR2 as YFSETQ. The CDR3 DNA sequence: TGCGCCAGCAGCTTTAGGGACCCGCGGCTTCAAGAGACCCAGTACTTC. Translation gives CASSFRDPRLQETQYF.

This clone appeared a few times. This chain uses TRBV19 with TRBJ2-3; no clear D gene. Trimming left V 4 bases short and J 0 bases short, with 5 bases between. Germline lookup yields CDR1 LNHDA and CDR2 SQIVND (reference sequence). The CDR3 contains 13 residues. CDR3 protein: CASSTSSTDTQYF. CDR3 nucleotides: TGTGCCAGTAGTACGAGTAGCACAGATACGCAGTATTTT.

This clone was picked up a small number of times. The chain couples TRBV28 to TRBJ2-7; a weak D match, TRBD2 (5 bases). CDR1 and CDR2 (germline): MDHEN, SYDVKM. V was shortened by 5 bases and J by 7 bases, with 15 bases between the two germline ends. The CDR3 is 13 residues long. CDR3 sequence reads: CASSPSGREEQYF. In nucleotides, the CDR3 is TGTGCCAGCAGTCCATCCGGTCGGGAAGAGCAGTACTTC.

In DNA form, the CDR3 reads TGTGCCAGCAGCTTCGGACAGTCGAAAAACATTCAGTACTTC. Residues: CASSFGQSKNIQYF. The J gene is TRBJ2-4, the V gene TRBV7-2, with a tentative D call TRBD1 (6 bases). The length of the CDR3 is 14 residues. Germline CDR1 and CDR2: SGHTA and FQGNSA. Trimming stripped 3 bases from V and 4 bases from J, with 10 bases between.

This clone was observed once. The rearrangement joins TRBV25-1 to TRBJ1-6, with 8 bases aligning to TRBD1. V lost 3 bases, J lost 14 bases, and 6 bases stayed unmatched. From germline, CDR1 is MGHDK and CDR2 SYGVNS. The CDR3 is 13 amino acids. CDR3 bases: TGTGCCAGCAGTGAGACCAGGGGGCGGACCCTCCACTTT. Translated: CASSETRGRTLHF.

This chain connects TRBV9 to TRBJ2-4; the match to TRBD2 covers 10 bases. CDR1 is SGDLS and CDR2 is YYNGEE in the germline V gene. Trimming removed 3 bases from V and 9 bases from J; junction bases left unmatched: 6. The CDR3 is made up of 14 amino acids. DNA for the CDR3: TGTGCCAGCAGCGCCGCTAGCGGGAGTGGCATTCAGTACTTC. Translation: CASSAASGSGIQYF.

The chain carries TRBV29-1 and TRBJ2-7; D is tentatively TRBD1 or TRBD2 (6 bases each). The CDR3 length is 12 residues. V lost 4 bases to trimming and J lost 5 bases, with 12 bases between them. The germline V gene encodes CDR1 SQVTM and CDR2 ANQGSEA. CDR3 loop: CSVVGGRNEQYF. Written as DNA, the CDR3 is TGCAGCGTTGTTGGGGGGCGCAACGAGCAGTACTTC.

This clone appeared a single time. The V call is TRBV30, the J call TRBJ1-1; TRBD1 agrees at 10 bases. Germline V gives CDR1 GTSNPN, CDR2 SVGIG (reference sequence). Trimming took 7 bases from V and 5 from J; bases not matched to a gene: 13. The CDR3 loop spans 15 amino acids. This CDR3 reads CAYGGTGAPRTEAFF. CDR3 nucleotides: TGTGCCTATGGGGGGACAGGGGCACCGAGGACTGAAGCTTTCTTT.

The rearrangement joins TRBV7-2 to TRBJ2-5; D gene unclear. The CDR3 extends over 13 amino acids. Germline assignment: CDR1 SGHTA and CDR2 FQGNSA. Between the trimmed V and J ends, which lost 5 bases and 2 bases, there was a span of 9 bases. CDR3 region: CASSPAPQETQYF. Here the CDR3 DNA reads TGTGCCAGCAGCCCCGCCCCGCAAGAGACCCAGTACTTC.

This chain links TRBV15 with TRBJ2-3; D might be TRBD1 or TRBD2, each matching 5 bases. The CDR3 consists of 14 residues. The ends were cut back, 1 base at V and 2 bases at J, with 7 bases in the middle. The germline V gene has CDR1 LNHNV and CDR2 YYDKDF (reference sequence). The CDR3 nucleotides read TGTGCCACCAGCAGAGGGGGACCCACAGATACGCAGTATTTT. Its protein product is CATSRGGPTDTQYF.

The chain carries TRBV4-1 and TRBJ2-1; possibly TRBD2 for D (6 bases). Germline values: CDR1 MGHRA, CDR2 YSYEKL. Between the trimmed V and J ends, which lost 0 bases and 4 bases, there was a span of 10 bases. The CDR3 spans 15 residues. CDR3 loop: CASSQDSGTYNEQFF. The CDR3 DNA sequence: TGCGCCAGCAGCCAAGATAGCGGAACTTACAATGAGCAGTTCTTC.

The chain is built from TRBV4-3 and TRBJ2-5, with D possibly being TRBD1 (5 bases). V was cut by 3 bases and J by 2 bases, with 7 bases left in between. CDR3 length: 13 amino acids. Germline CDR1 LGHNA, CDR2 YSLEER. The CDR3 is CASSQDNQETQYF. The CDR3 nucleotides read TGCGCCAGCAGCCAGGACAATCAAGAGACCCAGTACTTC.